This T cell receptor (beta chain) is drawn from a study of T cell responses to AZD1222 COVID-19 vaccine. Study-level points and caveats: Nearly half of unique spike-specific TCRs reportedly avoided B.1.351 and B.1.1.7 mutated regions. Two doses of AZD1222 preceded a rise in Spike-specific TCR breadth and depth. Clonal diversity was possibly underestimated, and the donors were mostly white British, with more females.

Clones were read by immunoSEQ multiplex PCR, and TCRdb kept only the in-frame ones, dropping some. In the table there are roughly 150,000 clones, 70% to 90% of which are singletons. V was shortened by 5 bases and J by 5 bases, with 9 bases between the two germline ends. Germline V gene data show CDR1 as LNHNV and CDR2 as YYDKDF (reference sequence). The CDR3 is made up of 12 amino acids. As to this clone: Its target is unknown.

The origin of this receptor is an adult who had recovered from COVID-19. The sample was peripheral blood, taken after recovery from COVID-19. The chain employs TRBV15 and TRBJ1-2; D is unresolved. The CDR3 reads CATSVTGYGYTF. The DNA for the CDR3 is TGTGCCACCAGCGTGACGGGGTATGGCTACACCTTC.